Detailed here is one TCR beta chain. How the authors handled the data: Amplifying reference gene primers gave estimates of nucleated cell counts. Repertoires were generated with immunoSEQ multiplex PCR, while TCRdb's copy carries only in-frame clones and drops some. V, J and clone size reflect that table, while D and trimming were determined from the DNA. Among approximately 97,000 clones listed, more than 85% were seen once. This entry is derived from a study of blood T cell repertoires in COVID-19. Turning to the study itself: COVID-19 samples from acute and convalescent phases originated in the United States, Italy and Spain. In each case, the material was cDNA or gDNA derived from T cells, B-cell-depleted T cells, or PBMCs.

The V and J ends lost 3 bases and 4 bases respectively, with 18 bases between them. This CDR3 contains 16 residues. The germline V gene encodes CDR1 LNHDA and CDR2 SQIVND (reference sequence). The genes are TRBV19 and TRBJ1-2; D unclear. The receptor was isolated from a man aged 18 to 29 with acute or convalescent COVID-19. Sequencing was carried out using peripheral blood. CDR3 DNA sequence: TGTGCCAGTAGTATCAGCCAGGCGCCCACAGCCTATGGCTACACCTTC. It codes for CASSISQAPTAYGYTF.